These 25 T cell receptor beta chains were sequenced from one sample in a study of blood T cell repertoires in COVID-19. Clones were sequenced by immunoSEQ multiplex PCR, and TCRdb holds only the in-frame ones, with some missing. Among 200,000 to 250,000 clones listed, about nine tenths were seen once. The specimen was PBMCs or T cells enriched from blood (not recorded which). These receptors were collected from a woman in her 50s in a cohort exposed to, infected with or recovered from COVID-19 (not recorded which).

V gene TRBV30 combines with J gene TRBJ2-3, with a tentative D call TRBD2 (6 bases). The germline gives CDR1 GTSNPN, CDR2 SVGIG (reference sequence). V dropped 0 bases and J dropped 2 bases, with 15 bases sitting between them. The CDR3 has 16 amino acids. The CDR3 protein is CAWSVQSGVHTDTQYF. CDR3 coding DNA: TGTGCCTGGAGTGTACAGTCGGGGGTCCACACAGATACGCAGTATTTT.

The chain joins TRBV5-1 to TRBJ1-1; 10 nucleotides agree with TRBD1. This CDR3 is built from 16 residues. The ends lost 4 bases at V and 6 bases at J; junction bases unmatched: 12. From germline, CDR1 is SGHRS and CDR2 YFSETQ. The CDR3 is CASSQDRGTGEAEAFF. CDR3 bases: TGCGCCAGCAGCCAGGACAGGGGGACGGGAGAGGCTGAAGCTTTCTTT.

The gene calls are TRBV6-2 or TRBV6-3 and TRBJ1-2, with D perhaps matching TRBD1 (6 bases). CDR1 and CDR2 from the germline V gene are MNHEY and SVGEGT. This CDR3 has 13 residues. Trimming removed 5 bases from V and 6 bases from J, with 13 bases in between. The CDR3 DNA reads as TGTGCCAGCAGTCCGCAGGCAGGGGATGGCTACACCTTC. Protein sequence: CASSPQAGDGYTF.

The chain is built from TRBV27 and TRBJ1-1; possibly TRBD1 for D (5 bases). The CDR3 extends over 12 amino acids. The germline V gene encodes CDR1 MNHEY and CDR2 SMNVEV (reference sequence). Deletions cut 5 bases from V and 7 bases from J, with 11 bases between. CDR3 DNA: TGTGCCAGCAGTCAGGGAAGAAATGAAGCTTTCTTT. Translated: CASSQGRNEAFF.

The genes are TRBV4-3 and TRBJ2-3; TRBD1 matches 7 bases. Germline lookup yields CDR1 LGHNA and CDR2 YSLEER. CDR3 size: 14 residues. Trimming cost V 4 bases and J 4 bases; bases outside gene matches: 5. Here the CDR3 DNA reads TGCGCCAGCAGCCCACAAGGGGGCCCAGATACGCAGTATTTT. The encoded protein is CASSPQGGPDTQYF.

The chain employs TRBV7-9 and TRBJ1-5; a possible D gene is TRBD1 (6 bases). Looked up from germline, CDR1 is SEHNR and CDR2 is FQNEAQ (reference sequence). The V end lost 4 bases, the J end lost 4 bases, and 11 bases lay between the germline ends. CDR3 length: 14 residues. In DNA, the CDR3 is TGTGCCAGCAGCTACGCAGGGGTTAATCAGCCCCAGCATTTT. This codes for CASSYAGVNQPQHF. Full variable domain (outside the CDR3, taken from reference TRBV7-9 and TRBJ1-5): DTGVSQNPRHKITKRGQNVTFRCDPISEHNRLYWYRQTLGQGPEFLTYFQNEAQLEKSRLLSDRFSAERPKGSFSTLEIQRTEQGDSAMYLCASSYAGVNQPQHFGDGTRLSIL.

J is TRBJ2-5 and V is TRBV5-6, with D maybe TRBD1 (6 bases). The ends were cut back, 0 bases at V and 6 bases at J, with 12 bases in the middle. The germline V gene encodes CDR1 SGHDT and CDR2 YYEEEE. The CDR3 covers 14 residues. The CDR3, as DNA: TGTGCCAGCAGCTTGGATGCAGGGGAGAAGACCCAGTACTTC. Protein: CASSLDAGEKTQYF.

The chain carries TRBV3-1 (or the pseudogene TRBV3-2) and TRBJ1-4, with 7 positions matching TRBD1. Germline assignment: CDR1 LGHDT and CDR2 YNNKEL (reference sequence). V trimming: 4 bases; J trimming: 4 bases; junction bases outside the gene matches: 12. The CDR3 totals 17 residues. In DNA, the CDR3 is TGTGCCAGCAGCCGCTACGGGACAGATCGATATAATGAAAAACTGTTTTTT. Protein product: CASSRYGTDRYNEKLFF.

The rearrangement uses TRBV7-2 and TRBJ2-3; 8 bases map to TRBD2. This CDR3 is built from 13 residues. Germline V gene sequence: CDR1 SGHTA, CDR2 FQGNSA. V was clipped by 9 bases and J by 6 bases; unmatched bases: 8. DNA of the CDR3: TGTGCCAGTAGCGGGGCCGGGCGGGATACGCAGTATTTT. Translation gives CASSGAGRDTQYF.

The CDR3 DNA sequence: TGTGCCAGCAGCCATGACAGGGTTAAACTGTTTTTT. Translation: CASSHDRVKLFF. V gene TRBV5-5 combines with J gene TRBJ1-4, with 7 bases lining up with TRBD1. In germline, CDR1 is SGHKS, CDR2 YYEKEE (reference sequence). The CDR3 length is 12 residues. The V gene end was trimmed by 4 bases and the J gene end by 11 bases; junction bases not matched to a gene: 5.

The V call is TRBV5-6, the J call TRBJ2-1; D may be TRBD1 (5 bases). V dropped 1 base and J dropped 3 bases, with 14 bases sitting between them. This CDR3 comprises 16 residues. The germline CDR1 and CDR2 sequences are SGHDT and YYEEEE. This CDR3 reads CASSLSPRAVYNEQFF. In DNA form, the CDR3 reads TGTGCCAGCAGCTTGAGCCCCAGGGCGGTCTACAATGAGCAGTTCTTC.

This chain uses TRBV2 with TRBJ1-2; 7 bases align to TRBD1. J was trimmed by 2 bases and V by 6 bases; bases with no gene match: 9. The length of the CDR3 is 15 residues. Germline V gene lookup returns CDR1 SNHLY and CDR2 FYNNEI. The CDR3 DNA sequence: TGTGCCAGCAGACCCCGGGCAGGGGGGAACTATGGCTACACCTTC. It yields the protein CASRPRAGGNYGYTF. The full variable domain, rest sourced from reference TRBV2 and TRBJ1-2, is EPEVTQTPSHQVTQMGQEVILRCVPISNHLYFYWYRQILGQKVEFLVSFYNNEISEKSEIFDDQFSVERPDGSNFTLKIRSTKLEDSAMYFCASRPRAGGNYGYTFGSGTRLTVV.

This clone has more than one count but fewer than ten. The chain has TRBV19 and TRBJ2-3; D may be TRBD1 (5 bases). Germline V gene data show CDR1 as LNHDA and CDR2 as SQIVND (reference sequence). V shed 5 bases and J shed 0 bases, with 9 bases lying between them. This CDR3 spans 14 amino acids. CDR3 bases: TGTGCCAGTAGTCCGACAGAGAGCACAGATACGCAGTATTTT. Translating gives CASSPTESTDTQYF.

The genes are TRBV5-4 and TRBJ2-7, with a weak D call TRBD2 (6 bases). The germline V and J ends were trimmed by 0 bases and 7 bases, with 20 bases remaining between them. The CDR3 length is 16 residues. CDR1 SGHNT and CDR2 YYREEE come from the germline V gene (reference sequence). The CDR3 nucleotides read TGTGCCAGCAGCTTGGGAGGGAATTCGGTGGGGAGGGAGCAGTACTTC. This gives the protein CASSLGGNSVGREQYF.

CDR3 sequence: CASSVLASQGDTQYF. CDR3 coding DNA: TGTGCCAGCAGCGTTCTTGCATCGCAGGGAGATACGCAGTATTTT. The chain carries TRBV2 and TRBJ2-3; TRBD1 is a possible D gene (5 bases). This CDR3 is built from 15 residues. Trimming removed 6 bases from V and 5 bases from J, with 18 bases in between. The germline gives CDR1 SNHLY, CDR2 FYNNEI.

This clone occurred once. The chain carries TRBV24-1 and TRBJ1-4; TRBD1 is a possible D gene (5 bases). The length of the CDR3 is 17 residues. CDR1 and CDR2 (germline): KGHDR, SFDVKD. Deletions cut 0 bases from V and 2 bases from J, with 12 bases between. This chain's CDR3 is CATSDLATGGTNEKLFF. CDR3 DNA sequence: TGTGCCACCAGTGATTTGGCCACCGGGGGTACTAATGAAAAACTGTTTTTT.

This chain uses TRBV7-8 with TRBJ1-4, with 7 bases lining up with TRBD1. The V gene end was trimmed by 3 bases and the J gene end by 7 bases; junction bases not matched to a gene: 11. The CDR3 totals 16 residues. The germline gives CDR1 SGHVS, CDR2 FQNEAQ. The CDR3 region is CASSLTQTGPIEKLFF. The CDR3 DNA reads TGTGCCAGCAGCTTGACACAGACAGGGCCAATTGAAAAACTGTTTTTT.

The genes are TRBV19 and TRBJ2-2; TRBD1 aligns across 11 bases. Germline V gene lookup returns CDR1 LNHDA and CDR2 SQIVND (reference sequence). V was pared by 3 bases and J by 6 bases, with 9 bases of the junction left unmatched. The CDR3 consists of 17 residues. The CDR3 DNA reads as TGTGCCAGTAGTATTTGGAGGGGACAGGGGGAGGCCGGGGAGCTGTTTTTT. Translated: CASSIWRGQGEAGELFF.

This clone was seen a few times. The gene calls are TRBV18 and TRBJ1-1; D may be TRBD1 (5 bases). The germline V and J ends were trimmed by 3 bases and 7 bases, with 9 bases remaining between them. Germline V gives CDR1 KGHSH, CDR2 LQKENI. This CDR3 is 12 amino acids long. The CDR3 nucleotides are TGTGCCAGCTCACCCAACGGGGGTGAAGCTTTCTTT. It codes for CASSPNGGEAFF.

This chain uses TRBV28 with TRBJ1-2; TRBD1 aligns across 12 bases. V lost 3 bases, J lost 3 bases, and 8 bases stayed unmatched. CDR1 and CDR2 (germline): MDHEN, SYDVKM. The CDR3 runs 17 residues. CDR3 in amino acids: CASSFRDRGLRHYGYTF. The CDR3 coding sequence is TGTGCCAGCAGTTTCCGGGACAGGGGGCTTCGGCACTATGGCTACACCTTC.

The V and J genes are TRBV28 and TRBJ1-1; tentative D call: TRBD1 (6 bases). Germline CDR1 MDHEN, CDR2 SYDVKM. V was shortened by 3 bases and J by 3 bases, with 11 bases between the two germline ends. The CDR3 is 14 residues long. The CDR3 reads CASSLRQGHTEAFF. The CDR3 region has the DNA TGTGCCAGCAGTTTGAGGCAGGGGCACACTGAAGCTTTCTTT.

In its sample, this clone was seen a few times. V gene TRBV7-9 combines with J gene TRBJ2-1; a possible D gene is TRBD2 (5 bases). Per germline, CDR1 SEHNR and CDR2 FQNEAQ (reference sequence). The CDR3 consists of 14 residues. Trimming took off 5 bases at V and 1 base at J, with 9 bases between the two ends. The CDR3 protein is CASSQRPSYNEQFF. For the CDR3, the DNA is TGTGCCAGCAGCCAGCGGCCATCCTACAATGAGCAGTTCTTC.

The V gene is TRBV9, the J gene TRBJ1-2; 8 nucleotides match TRBD1. CDR1 and CDR2 from the germline V gene are SGDLS and YYNGEE. The V and J ends lost 4 bases and 8 bases, in that order; junction bases with no gene match: 16. The CDR3 consists of 16 residues. Here the CDR3 DNA reads TGTGCCAGCAGCCCAGAGGGGGTGCAGGGGGCTGGAGGCTACACCTTC. As protein: CASSPEGVQGAGGYTF.

The chain employs TRBV4-3 and TRBJ1-4, with TRBD1 matching 8 bases. CDR1 LGHNA and CDR2 YSLEER come from the germline V gene. Trimming took 3 bases from V and 8 from J; bases not matched to a gene: 11. The CDR3 consists of 16 residues. CDR3 DNA: TGCGCCAGCAGCCAGGGGGATAGGGACAGGATCGAAAAACTGTTTTTT. Amino acid sequence: CASSQGDRDRIEKLFF.

The chain has TRBV2 and TRBJ2-1; maybe TRBD2 (6 bases). Germline V gene lookup returns CDR1 SNHLY and CDR2 FYNNEI. The CDR3 extends over 17 amino acids. The V and J ends lost 1 base and 4 bases respectively, with 17 bases between them. The CDR3 sequence is CASSEVRRERMYNEQFF. CDR3 sequence (DNA): TGTGCCAGCAGTGAAGTCCGACGGGAGAGGATGTACAATGAGCAGTTCTTC.